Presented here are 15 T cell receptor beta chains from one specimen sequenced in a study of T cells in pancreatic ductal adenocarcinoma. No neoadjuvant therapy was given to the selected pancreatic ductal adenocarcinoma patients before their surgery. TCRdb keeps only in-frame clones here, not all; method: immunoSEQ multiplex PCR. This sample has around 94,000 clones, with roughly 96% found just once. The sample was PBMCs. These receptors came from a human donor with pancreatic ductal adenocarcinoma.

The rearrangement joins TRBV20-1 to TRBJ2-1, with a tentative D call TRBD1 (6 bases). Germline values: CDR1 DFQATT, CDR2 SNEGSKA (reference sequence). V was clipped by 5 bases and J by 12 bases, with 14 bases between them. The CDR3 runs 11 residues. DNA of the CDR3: TGCAGTGCTGCACTCGGACAGCGGCAGTTCTTC. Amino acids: CSAALGQRQFF.

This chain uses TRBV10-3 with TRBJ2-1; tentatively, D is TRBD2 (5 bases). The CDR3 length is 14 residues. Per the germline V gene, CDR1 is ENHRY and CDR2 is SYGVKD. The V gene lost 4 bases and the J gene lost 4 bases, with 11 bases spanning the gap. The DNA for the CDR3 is TGTGCCATCAGTGGAGGGCCAGATTACAATGAGCAGTTCTTC. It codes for CAISGGPDYNEQFF.

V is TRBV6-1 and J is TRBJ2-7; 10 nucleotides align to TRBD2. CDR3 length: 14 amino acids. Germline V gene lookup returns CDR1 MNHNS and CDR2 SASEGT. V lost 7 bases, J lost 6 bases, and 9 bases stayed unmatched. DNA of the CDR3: TGTGCCAGCACCTGGCTAGCGGGAGCGCGCGAGCAGTACTTC. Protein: CASTWLAGAREQYF.

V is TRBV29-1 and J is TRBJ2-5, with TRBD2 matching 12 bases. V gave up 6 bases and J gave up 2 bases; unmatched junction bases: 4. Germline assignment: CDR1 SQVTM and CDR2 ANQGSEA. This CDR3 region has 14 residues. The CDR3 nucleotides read TGCAGCGTGTCCGGACTAGCGGGGCAAGAGACCCAGTACTTC. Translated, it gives CSVSGLAGQETQYF.

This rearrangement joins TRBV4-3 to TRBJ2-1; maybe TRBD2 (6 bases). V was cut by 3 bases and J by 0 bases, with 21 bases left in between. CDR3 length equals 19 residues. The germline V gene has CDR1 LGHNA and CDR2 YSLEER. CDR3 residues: CASSQANFLGGSSYNEQFF. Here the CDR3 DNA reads TGCGCCAGCAGCCAGGCGAACTTCCTCGGGGGTTCCTCCTACAATGAGCAGTTCTTC.

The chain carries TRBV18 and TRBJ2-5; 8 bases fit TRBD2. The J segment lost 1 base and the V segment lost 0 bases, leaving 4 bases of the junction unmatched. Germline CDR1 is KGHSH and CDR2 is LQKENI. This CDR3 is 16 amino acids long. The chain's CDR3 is CASSPPTSATQETQYF. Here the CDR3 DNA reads TGTGCCAGCTCACCACCGACTAGCGCCACCCAAGAGACCCAGTACTTC.

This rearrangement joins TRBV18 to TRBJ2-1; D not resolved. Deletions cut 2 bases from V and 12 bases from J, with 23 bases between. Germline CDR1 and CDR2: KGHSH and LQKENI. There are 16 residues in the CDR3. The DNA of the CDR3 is TGTGCCAGCTCACCAGCCCCCGTCGGGTTAACGGTCGGGCAGTTCTTC. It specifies CASSPAPVGLTVGQFF.

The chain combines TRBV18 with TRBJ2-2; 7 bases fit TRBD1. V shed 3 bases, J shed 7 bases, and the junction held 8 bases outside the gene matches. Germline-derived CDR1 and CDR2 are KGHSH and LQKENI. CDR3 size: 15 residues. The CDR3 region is CASSPRDSQNGELFF. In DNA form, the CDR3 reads TGTGCCAGCTCACCCCGGGACAGCCAAAACGGGGAGCTGTTTTTT.

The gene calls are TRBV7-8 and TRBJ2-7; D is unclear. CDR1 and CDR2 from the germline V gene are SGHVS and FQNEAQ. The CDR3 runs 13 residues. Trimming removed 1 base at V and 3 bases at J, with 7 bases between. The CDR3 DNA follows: TGTGCCAGCAGCTTAGGCCCAGGCTACGAGCAGTACTTC. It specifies CASSLGPGYEQYF.

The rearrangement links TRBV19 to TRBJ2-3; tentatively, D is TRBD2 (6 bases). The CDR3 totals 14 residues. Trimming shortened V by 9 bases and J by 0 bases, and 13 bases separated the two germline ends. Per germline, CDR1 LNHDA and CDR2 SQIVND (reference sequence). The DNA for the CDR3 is TGTGCCAGCAGGCCGGGAGCAAGCACAGATACGCAGTATTTT. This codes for CASRPGASTDTQYF.

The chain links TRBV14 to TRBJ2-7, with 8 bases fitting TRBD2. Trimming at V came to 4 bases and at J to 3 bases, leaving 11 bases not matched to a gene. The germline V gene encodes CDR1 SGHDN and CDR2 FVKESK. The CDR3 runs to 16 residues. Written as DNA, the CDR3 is TGTGCCAGCAGCCGGTCAGCTGCGGGAGGCGTCTACGAGCAGTACTTC. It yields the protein CASSRSAAGGVYEQYF.

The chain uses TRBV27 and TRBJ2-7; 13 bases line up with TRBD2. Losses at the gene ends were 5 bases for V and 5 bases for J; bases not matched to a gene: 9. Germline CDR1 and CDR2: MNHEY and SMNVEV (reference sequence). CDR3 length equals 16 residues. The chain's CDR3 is CASSTRTSGRVNEQYF. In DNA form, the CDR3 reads TGTGCCAGCAGTACCCGGACTAGCGGGAGAGTCAACGAGCAGTACTTC.

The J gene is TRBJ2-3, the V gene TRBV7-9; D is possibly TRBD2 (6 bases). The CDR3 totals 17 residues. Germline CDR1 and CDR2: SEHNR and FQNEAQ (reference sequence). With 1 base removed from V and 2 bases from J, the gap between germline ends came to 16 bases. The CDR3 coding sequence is TGTGCCAGCAGCTTAGTTGGTAGCGGAAAAGACACAGATACGCAGTATTTT. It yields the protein CASSLVGSGKDTDTQYF.

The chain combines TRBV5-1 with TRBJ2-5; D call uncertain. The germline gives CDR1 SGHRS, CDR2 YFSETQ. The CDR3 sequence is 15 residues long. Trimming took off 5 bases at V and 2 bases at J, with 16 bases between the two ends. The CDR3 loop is CASRTGPTIQETQYF. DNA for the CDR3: TGCGCCAGCAGAACCGGCCCGACAATTCAAGAGACCCAGTACTTC.

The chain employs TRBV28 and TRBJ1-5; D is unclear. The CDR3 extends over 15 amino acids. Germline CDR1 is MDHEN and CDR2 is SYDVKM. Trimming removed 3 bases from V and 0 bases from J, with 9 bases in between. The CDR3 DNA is TGTGCCAGCAGTTTTCCGGGGTATAGCAATCAGCCCCAGCATTTT. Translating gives CASSFPGYSNQPQHF.